The text below deals with one T cell receptor beta chain. As yet, its antigen is unknown. Germline CDR1 is LNHDA and CDR2 is SQIVND (reference sequence). After removal of 4 bases from V and 8 bases from J, the junction contained 8 bases not matched to a gene. The CDR3 has 14 residues. It was version v3.0 of the immunoSEQ assay that was run at survey level. It was roughly 40,000-55,000 T-cell genomes per sample that sequencing targeted. TCRdb's copy holds only in-frame clones and misses some; the assay was immunoSEQ multiplex PCR. The sample includes about 18,000 clones, around 80% of them seen just once. These data come from a study of long-term antiretroviral therapy in people with HIV. Study-level findings and limits: On ART adherence, viral resistance or therapy changes, no data were available. Blood, drawn from about 2004 to 2018, may reflect older ART regimens. Following ART, diversity rose but still fell short of transplant donor controls.

The sample was unsorted PBMCs, taken at the start of antiretroviral therapy, before treatment. This clonotype was sampled from a woman aged 40 to 50 with HIV. The chain couples TRBV19 to TRBJ1-2; the match to TRBD1 covers 9 bases. The CDR3 sequence: CASSTRDRVVGYTF. The CDR3, as DNA: TGTGCCAGTAGTACTAGGGACAGGGTAGTCGGCTACACCTTC.